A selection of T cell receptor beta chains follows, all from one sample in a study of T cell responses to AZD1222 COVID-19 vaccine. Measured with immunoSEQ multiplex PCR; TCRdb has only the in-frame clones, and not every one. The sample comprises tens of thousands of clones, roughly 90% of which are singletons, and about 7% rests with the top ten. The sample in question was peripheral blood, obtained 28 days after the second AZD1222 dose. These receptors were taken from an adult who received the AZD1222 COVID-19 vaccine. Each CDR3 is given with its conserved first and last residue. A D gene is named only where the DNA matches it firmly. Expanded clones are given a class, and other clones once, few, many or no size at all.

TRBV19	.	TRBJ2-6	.	CASSIFVRGVSGANVLTF	TGTGCCAGTAGTATATTTGTCAGGGGTGTTTCAGGGGCCAACGTCCTGACTTTC
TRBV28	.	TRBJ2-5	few	CASSPRQETQYF	TGTGCCAGCAGTCCCAGACAAGAGACCCAGTACTTC
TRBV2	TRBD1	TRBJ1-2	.	CASSEQGARYGYTF	TGTGCCAGCAGTGAACAGGGGGCAAGATATGGCTACACCTTC
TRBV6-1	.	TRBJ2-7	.	CASSEGYEQYF	TGTGCCAGCAGTGAAGGATACGAGCAGTACTTC
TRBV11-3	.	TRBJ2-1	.	CASSLGGQAYNEQFF	TGTGCCAGCAGCTTAGGGGGACAAGCTTACAATGAGCAGTTCTTC
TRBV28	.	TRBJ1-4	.	CASSRPQGVGGEKLFF	TGTGCCAGCAGCCGGCCGCAGGGCGTGGGGGGTGAAAAACTGTTTTTT
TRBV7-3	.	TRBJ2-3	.	CASSLGLGDTQYF	TGTGCCAGCAGCTTAGGACTCGGGGATACGCAGTATTTT
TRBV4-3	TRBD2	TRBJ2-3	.	CASSQSGTSGRATDTQYF	TGCGCCAGCAGCCAATCCGGGACTAGCGGGAGGGCCACAGATACGCAGTATTTT
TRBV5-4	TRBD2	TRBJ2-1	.	CASSLGAGFSYNEQFF	TGTGCCAGCAGCTTGGGAGCGGGATTCTCCTACAATGAGCAGTTCTTC
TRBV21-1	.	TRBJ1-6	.	CASSKAGGTGCVISWFYNSPLHF	TGTGCCAGCAGCAAAGCCGGGGGGACAGGGTGCGTCATTAGTTGGTTTTATAATTCACCCCTCCACTTT
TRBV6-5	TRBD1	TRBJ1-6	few	CASSYGTGSSPLHF	TGTGCCAGCAGTTACGGGACAGGGAGTTCACCCCTCCACTTT
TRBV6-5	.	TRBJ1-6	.	CASKTGSNSPLHF	TGTGCCAGCAAAACAGGGTCCAATTCACCCCTCCACTTT
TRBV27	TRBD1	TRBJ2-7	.	CASSFGGQGTEQYF	TGTGCCAGCAGTTTCGGGGGACAGGGGACCGAGCAGTACTTC
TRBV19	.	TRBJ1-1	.	CASSIVAGRTEAFF	TGTGCCAGTAGTATAGTGGCCGGGCGCACTGAAGCTTTCTTT
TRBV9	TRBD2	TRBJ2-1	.	CASSLSGGGAYNEQFF	TGTGCCAGCAGCCTAAGTGGGGGAGGGGCCTACAATGAGCAGTTCTTC
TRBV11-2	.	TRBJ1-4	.	CASSPPRVRPNEKLFF	TGTGCCAGCAGCCCCCCCAGGGTTCGACCAAATGAAAAACTGTTTTTT
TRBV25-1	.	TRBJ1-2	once	CASTAAGVNYGYTF	TGTGCCAGCACCGCGGCCGGGGTAAACTATGGCTACACCTTC
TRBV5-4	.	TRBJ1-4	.	CASSRSGATNEKLFF	TGTGCCAGCAGCCGCTCAGGTGCAACTAATGAAAAACTGTTTTTT
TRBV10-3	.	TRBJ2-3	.	CAISAPGTIGDTQYF	TGTGCCATCAGTGCGCCCGGGACGATCGGAGATACGCAGTATTTT
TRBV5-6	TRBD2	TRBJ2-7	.	CASSLQGGPYEQYF	TGTGCCAGCAGCTTGCAGGGAGGGCCCTACGAGCAGTACTTC
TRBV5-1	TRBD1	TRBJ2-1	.	CASSAPDRGHNEQFF	TGCGCCAGCAGCGCACCTGACAGGGGGCACAATGAGCAGTTCTTC
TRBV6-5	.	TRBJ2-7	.	CASKETVHGEQYF	TGTGCCAGCAAGGAGACAGTCCATGGGGAGCAGTACTTC
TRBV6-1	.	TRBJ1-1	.	CASSEATSTEAFF	TGTGCCAGCAGTGAAGCGACCAGCACTGAAGCTTTCTTT
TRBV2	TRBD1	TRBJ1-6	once	CASSVSGQGNNSPLHF	TGTGCCAGCAGCGTATCGGGACAGGGGAATAATTCACCCCTCCACTTT
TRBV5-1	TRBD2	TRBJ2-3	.	CASSPGRGPDTQYF	TGCGCCAGCAGCCCAGGGAGGGGTCCAGATACGCAGTATTTT
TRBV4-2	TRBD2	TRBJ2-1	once	CASSQGVVSGSTGEQFF	TGTGCCAGCAGCCAAGGAGTGGTTAGCGGGAGCACAGGTGAGCAGTTCTTC
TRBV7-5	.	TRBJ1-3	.	CARSLQQGISGNTIYF	TGTGCCAGAAGCCTCCAACAGGGTATCTCTGGAAACACCATATATTTT
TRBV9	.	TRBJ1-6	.	CASSPRTDYNSPLHF	TGTGCCAGCAGCCCGCGGACAGACTATAATTCACCCCTCCACTTT
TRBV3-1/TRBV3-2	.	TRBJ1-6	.	CASSPSSGSRNSPLHF	TGTGCCAGCAGCCCCTCGTCGGGCAGCCGTAATTCACCCCTCCACTTT
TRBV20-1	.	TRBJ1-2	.	CSARLRYGYTF	TGCAGTGCTAGGTTGCGCTATGGCTACACCTTC
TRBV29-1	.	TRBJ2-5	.	CSVATDSQETQYF	TGCAGCGTTGCCACGGACAGCCAAGAGACCCAGTACTTC